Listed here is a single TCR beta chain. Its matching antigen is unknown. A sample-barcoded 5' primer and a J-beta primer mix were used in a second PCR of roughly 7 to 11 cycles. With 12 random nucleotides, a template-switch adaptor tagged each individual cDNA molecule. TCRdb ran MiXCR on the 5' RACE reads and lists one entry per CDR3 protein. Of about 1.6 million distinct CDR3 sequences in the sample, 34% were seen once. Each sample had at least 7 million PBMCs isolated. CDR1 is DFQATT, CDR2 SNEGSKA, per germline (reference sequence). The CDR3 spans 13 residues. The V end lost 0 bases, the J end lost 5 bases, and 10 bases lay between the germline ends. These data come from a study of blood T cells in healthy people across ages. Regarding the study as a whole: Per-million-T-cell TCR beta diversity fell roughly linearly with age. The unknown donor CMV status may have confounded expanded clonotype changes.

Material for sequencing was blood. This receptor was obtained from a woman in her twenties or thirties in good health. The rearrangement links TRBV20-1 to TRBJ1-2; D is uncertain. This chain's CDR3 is CSARDQRRYGYTF. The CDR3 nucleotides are TGCAGTGCTAGAGATCAACGTCGGTATGGCTACACCTTC.